This T cell receptor (beta chain) was profiled in a study of CXCR3-negative and CXCR3-positive naive CD8 T cells (dated by TCRdb to about 2019). For the study in its entirety: In total, 130 million to 150 million TRB reads were obtained, which works out to roughly 1.5 +/- 0.3 million reads per library. Diversity and physicochemical repertoire analyses covered around 10 donors pooled from two independent experiments. TRBV-TRBJ cluster analysis included naive subsets from several donors and memory cells from 3 donors. Here is what the overall study found, with its caveats: Similar TRBV-TRBJ usage was shown by naive CXCR3-negative and CXCR3-positive cells from the same donor, whereas distinct patterns were shown by memory cells. Freshly isolated PBMCs were used for most assays because CXCR3 expression partially decreased after cryopreservation. Because surface CD5, which has been linked to self-reactivity in mice, was comparable between naive subsets, TCR interaction strength was also inferred from TRB CDR3 physicochemical properties. Comparably high repertoire diversity was found in both naive subsets, whereas much lower repertoire diversity was found in memory CD8+ T cells. Compared with CXCR3-negative naive cells, CXCR3-positive naive cells had TRB CDR3s with higher hydrophobicity (lower Kidera factor 4), lower energy, and higher strength and volume indices.

About this clonotype itself: Its recognized antigen is unknown.

TCRdb records NextSeq 550 as the sequencer. The Human TCR Profiling Kit (MiLaboratory) was used to make UMI-labeled 5' RACE TRB cDNA libraries. cDNA synthesis used the entire amount of extracted RNA, and PCR amplification then used the entire amount of cDNA produced. Libraries were prepared in parallel with an identical number of PCR cycles. In the original analysis: MIGEC and MiXCR extracted about 53,000 +/- 10,000 unique UMI-labeled TRB cDNA molecules per library, requiring at least two reads per UMI. An average of around 40,000 +/- 10,000 functional in-frame TRB CDR3 nucleotide clonotypes without stop codons was found per library. After downsampling to 5000 UMI-labeled TRB molecules per sample, diversity metrics such as normalized Shannon-Wiener and Chao1 were calculated in VDJtools. Clonotype-size-weighted physicochemical properties of the central five CDR3 residues (interaction energy, strength, volume and Kidera factor 4) were computed in VDJtools. Reprocessed by TCRdb, the reads give a single entry per CDR3 protein sequence, without DNA. TCRdb's processing, not the authors' own work, is the source of the V and J calls. This sample's records show 85,000 to 130,000 distinct CDR3 sequences. The top ten hold more than 0.3% of the sample.

The germline V gene provides CDR1 MDHEN and CDR2 SYDVKM. Including cysteine and phenylalanine, the CDR3 has 15 amino acids. DNA is not on record. Each CD8+ T cell subset was flow-sorted in triplicate, with roughly 300,000 cells per subset placed directly into RLT lysis buffer. To exclude memory contaminants, naive CD8+ T cells were stringently defined as CD45RO-CCR7+CD27+CD95-. Peripheral blood mononuclear cells were isolated from buffy coats by standard density gradient centrifugation. A FACSAria III was used to flow-sort naive CD8+ T cells into CXCR3-negative and CXCR3-positive populations. Total RNA was extracted from sorted cells using an RNeasy Mini Kit.

Specimen: naive CXCR3+ CD8+ T cells from blood. The cell subset or site label of this sample denotes: CD45RO-CCR7+CD27+CD95- naive CD8+ T cells expressing CXCR3 (TNR3+). The TCR originated in a human donor in good health. Some clones in this sample may be carry-over from other donors' samples. The sequence is built from TRBV28 and TRBJ2-1. The CDR3 region has the sequence CASSFVAGNDNEQFF.